This TCR beta chain was identified in a study of identical twins. CDR1 and CDR2 from the germline V gene are SQVTM and ANQGSEA. CDR3 length: 15 amino acids. The V segment lost 5 bases and the J segment 3 bases; nucleotides outside the gene matches: 5. MiXCR, run by TCRdb on the 5' RACE reads, gives a single entry per CDR3 protein. The sample shows some 97,000 distinct CDR3 sequences, 5.9% of them seen only once. This clonotype was counted ten times or more. Its antigen is undetermined. Study results and caveats: Abundant beta clonotypes from cord blood had fewer insertions, unlike memory repertoires, which showed none. Partial confounding of zero-insertion analyses by invariant MAIT and iNKT cells was possible.

The chain couples TRBV29-1 to TRBJ2-6, with 9 bases fitting TRBD1. Sequencing was carried out using memory T cells sorted from blood. The source is a woman between 45 and 60 years old in good health. The CDR3 nucleotides are TGCAGCGTTATACAGGGGGCAGGTGGGGCCAACGTCCTGACTTTC. It translates to CSVIQGAGGANVLTF.